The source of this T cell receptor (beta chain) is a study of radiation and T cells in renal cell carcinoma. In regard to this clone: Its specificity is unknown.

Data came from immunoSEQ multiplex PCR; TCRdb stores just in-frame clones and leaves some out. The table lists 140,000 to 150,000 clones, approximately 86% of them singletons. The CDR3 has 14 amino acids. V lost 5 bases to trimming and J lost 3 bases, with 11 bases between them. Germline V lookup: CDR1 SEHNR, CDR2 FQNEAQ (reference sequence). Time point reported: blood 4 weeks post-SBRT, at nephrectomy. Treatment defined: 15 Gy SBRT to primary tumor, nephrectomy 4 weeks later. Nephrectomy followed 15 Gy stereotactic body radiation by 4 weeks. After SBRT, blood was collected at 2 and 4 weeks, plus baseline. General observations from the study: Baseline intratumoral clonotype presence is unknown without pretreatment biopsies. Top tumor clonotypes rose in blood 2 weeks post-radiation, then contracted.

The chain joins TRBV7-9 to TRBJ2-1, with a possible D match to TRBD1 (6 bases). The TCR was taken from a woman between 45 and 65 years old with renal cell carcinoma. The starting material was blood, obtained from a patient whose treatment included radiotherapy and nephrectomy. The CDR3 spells CASSLTGYYNEQFF. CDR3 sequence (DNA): TGTGCCAGCAGCCTGACAGGATACTACAATGAGCAGTTCTTC.